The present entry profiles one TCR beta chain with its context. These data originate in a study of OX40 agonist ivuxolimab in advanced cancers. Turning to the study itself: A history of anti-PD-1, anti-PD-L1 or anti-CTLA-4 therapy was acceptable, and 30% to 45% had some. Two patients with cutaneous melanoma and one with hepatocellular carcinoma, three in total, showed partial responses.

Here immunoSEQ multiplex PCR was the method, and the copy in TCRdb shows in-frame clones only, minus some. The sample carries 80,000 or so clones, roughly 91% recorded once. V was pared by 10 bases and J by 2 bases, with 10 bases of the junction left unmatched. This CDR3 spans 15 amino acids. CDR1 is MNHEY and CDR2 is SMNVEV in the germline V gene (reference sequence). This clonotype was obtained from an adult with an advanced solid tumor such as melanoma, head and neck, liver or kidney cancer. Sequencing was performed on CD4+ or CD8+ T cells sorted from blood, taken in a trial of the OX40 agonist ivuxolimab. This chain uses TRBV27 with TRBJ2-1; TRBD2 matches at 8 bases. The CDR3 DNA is TGTGCCACCCGGGGGGGCCGAGGACCCTACAATGAGCAGTTCTTC. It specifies CATRGGRGPYNEQFF.